This T cell receptor (beta chain) was obtained from a study of blood T cell repertoires in COVID-19. Looking at the study overall: The United States, Italy and Spain supplied acute and convalescent COVID-19 samples. The analysed material was cDNA or gDNA that came from T cells, B-cell-depleted T cells, or PBMCs.

Per germline, CDR1 LNHDA and CDR2 SQIVND (reference sequence). The V gene lost 5 bases and the J gene lost 7 bases, with 18 bases spanning the gap. The CDR3 has 15 residues. Assay used: immunoSEQ multiplex PCR; TCRdb lists only in-frame clones, some missing. Here the sample spans more than 15,000 clones, under 95% being singletons. This receptor was taken from a human donor in a cohort sampled during active COVID-19. The material sequenced was peripheral blood. The rearrangement joins TRBV19 to TRBJ1-5, with D possibly TRBD1 on 6 matching bases. The CDR3 DNA is TGTGCCAGTAGTCCAACTTCCAGGGGTTTCCAGCCCCAGCATTTT. Residues: CASSPTSRGFQPQHF. Supplemented by reference TRBV19 and TRBJ1-5, the full variable domain reads DGGITQSPKYLFRKEGQNVTLSCEQNLNHDAMYWYRQDPGQGLRLIYYSQIVNDFQKGDIAEGYSVSREKKESFPLTVTSAQKNPTAFYLCASSPTSRGFQPQHFGDGTRLSIL.